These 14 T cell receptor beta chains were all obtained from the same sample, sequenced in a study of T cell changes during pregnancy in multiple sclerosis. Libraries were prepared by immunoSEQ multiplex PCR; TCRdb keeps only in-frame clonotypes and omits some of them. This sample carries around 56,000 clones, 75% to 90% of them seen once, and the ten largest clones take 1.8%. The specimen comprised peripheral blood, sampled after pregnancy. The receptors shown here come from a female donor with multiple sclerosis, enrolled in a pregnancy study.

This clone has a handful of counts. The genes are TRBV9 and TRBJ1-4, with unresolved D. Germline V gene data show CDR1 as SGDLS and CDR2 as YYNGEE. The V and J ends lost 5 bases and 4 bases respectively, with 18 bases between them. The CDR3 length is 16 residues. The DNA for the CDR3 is TGTGCCAGCAGTCCATCTTTGAGCGTCAGTAATGAAAAACTGTTTTTT. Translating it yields CASSPSLSVSNEKLFF.

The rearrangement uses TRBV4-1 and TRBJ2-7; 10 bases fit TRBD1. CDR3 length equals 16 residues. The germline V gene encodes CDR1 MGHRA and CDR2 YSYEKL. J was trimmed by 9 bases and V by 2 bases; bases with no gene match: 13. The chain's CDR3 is CASSQNTGTGVLGQYF. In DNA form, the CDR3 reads TGCGCCAGCAGCCAAAACACCGGGACAGGGGTTTTGGGGCAGTACTTC.

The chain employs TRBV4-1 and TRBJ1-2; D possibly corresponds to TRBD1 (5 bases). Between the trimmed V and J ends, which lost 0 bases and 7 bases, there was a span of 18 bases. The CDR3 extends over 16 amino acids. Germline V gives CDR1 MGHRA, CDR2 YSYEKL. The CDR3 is CASSQEVAGIGRGYTF. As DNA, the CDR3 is TGCGCCAGCAGCCAAGAGGTAGCAGGGATCGGGCGTGGCTACACCTTC.

CDR3 in amino acids: CASSLRGTEGYTF. CDR3 coding DNA: TGTGCCAGCAGCTTACGGGGTACAGAGGGCTACACCTTC. The rearrangement uses TRBV7-2 and TRBJ1-2; D unclear. The CDR3 is 13 amino acids. V lost 2 bases, J lost 8 bases, and 12 bases lay in between. Germline-derived CDR1 and CDR2 are SGHTA and FQGNSA. Looking up the rest from reference TRBV7-2 and TRBJ1-2 gives the full variable domain: GAGVSQSPSNKVTEKGKDVELRCDPISGHTALYWYRQSLGQGLEFLIYFQGNSAPDKSGLPSDRFSAERTGGSVSTLTIQRTQQEDSAVYLCASSLRGTEGYTFGSGTRLTVV.

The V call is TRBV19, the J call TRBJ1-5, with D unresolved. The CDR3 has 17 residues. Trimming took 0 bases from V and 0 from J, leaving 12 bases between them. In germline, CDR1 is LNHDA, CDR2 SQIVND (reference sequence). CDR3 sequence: CASSIDHTDYSNQPQHF. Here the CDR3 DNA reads TGTGCCAGTAGTATAGATCACACCGATTATAGCAATCAGCCCCAGCATTTT.

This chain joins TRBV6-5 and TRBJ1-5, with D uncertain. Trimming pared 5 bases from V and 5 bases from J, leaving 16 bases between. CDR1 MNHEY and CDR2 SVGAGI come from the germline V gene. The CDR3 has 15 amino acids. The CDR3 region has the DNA TGTGCCAGCAGTGCGGTTTTTGGTCTCGATCAGCCCCAGCATTTT. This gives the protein CASSAVFGLDQPQHF.

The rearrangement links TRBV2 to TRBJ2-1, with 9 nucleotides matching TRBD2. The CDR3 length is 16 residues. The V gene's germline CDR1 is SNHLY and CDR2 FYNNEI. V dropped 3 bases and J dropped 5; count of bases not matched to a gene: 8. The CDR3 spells CASSDLRLAEHNEQFF. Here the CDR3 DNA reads TGTGCCAGCAGTGACCTCAGACTAGCGGAACACAATGAGCAGTTCTTC.

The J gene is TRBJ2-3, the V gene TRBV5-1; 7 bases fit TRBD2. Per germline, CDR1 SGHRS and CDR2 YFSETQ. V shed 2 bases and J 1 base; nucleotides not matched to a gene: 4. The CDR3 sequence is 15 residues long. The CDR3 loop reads CASSFSAGGTDTQYF. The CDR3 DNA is TGCGCCAGCAGCTTCTCGGCGGGGGGCACAGATACGCAGTATTTT.

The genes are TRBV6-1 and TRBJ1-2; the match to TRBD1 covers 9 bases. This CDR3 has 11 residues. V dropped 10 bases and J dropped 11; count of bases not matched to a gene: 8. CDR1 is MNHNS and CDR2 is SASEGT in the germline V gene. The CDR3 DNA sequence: TGTGCCACCCCCGGGACAGGGCCGTACACCTTC. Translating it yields CATPGTGPYTF.

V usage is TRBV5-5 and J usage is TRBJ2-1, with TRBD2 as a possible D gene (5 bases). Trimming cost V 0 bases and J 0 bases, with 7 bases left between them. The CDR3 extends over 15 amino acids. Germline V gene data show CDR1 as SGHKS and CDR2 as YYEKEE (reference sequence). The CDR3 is CASSLVDSSYNEQFF. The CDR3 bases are TGTGCCAGCAGCTTGGTGGACTCCTCCTACAATGAGCAGTTCTTC.

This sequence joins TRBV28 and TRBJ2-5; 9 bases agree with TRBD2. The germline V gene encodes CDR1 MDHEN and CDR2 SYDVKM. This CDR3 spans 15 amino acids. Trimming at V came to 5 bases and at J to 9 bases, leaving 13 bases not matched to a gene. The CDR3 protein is CASSRTSARGGAQYF. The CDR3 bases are TGTGCCAGCAGTCGGACTAGCGCCAGGGGTGGGGCCCAGTACTTC.

Written as DNA, the CDR3 is TGTGCCAGTAGTATCCCTCACAGGGTCGACGGCTATGGCTACACCTTC. It translates to CASSIPHRVDGYGYTF. J is TRBJ1-2 and V is TRBV19, with D possibly being TRBD1 (6 bases). This CDR3 has 16 amino acids. The germline V gene encodes CDR1 LNHDA and CDR2 SQIVND (reference sequence). V lost 3 bases and J 4 bases, leaving 18 bases between the germline ends.

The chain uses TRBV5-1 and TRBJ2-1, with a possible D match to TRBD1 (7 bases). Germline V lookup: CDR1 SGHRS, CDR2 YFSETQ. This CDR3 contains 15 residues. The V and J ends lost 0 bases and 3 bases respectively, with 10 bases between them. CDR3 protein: CASSLGQGGYNEQFF. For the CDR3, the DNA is TGCGCCAGCAGCTTGGGGCAGGGGGGCTACAATGAGCAGTTCTTC.

The CDR3 spells CASSYSRQGADTQYF. As DNA, the CDR3 is TGTGCCAGCAGTTACTCGAGGCAGGGGGCAGATACGCAGTATTTT. The chain carries TRBV6-6 and TRBJ2-3; 7 nucleotides match TRBD1. The CDR3 covers 15 residues. J was trimmed by 4 bases and V by 0 bases; bases with no gene match: 4. Germline loops: CDR1 MNHNY, CDR2 SVGAGI (reference sequence).